This T cell receptor (beta chain) was recorded in a study of tumor-infiltrating lymphocytes in primary liver carcinoma. Background on the study: The tumors ranged from about 4 to 11 cm across and fell within stage T1-T3 N0M0. Samples returned roughly 3.65 to 8 million productive TCRbeta reads, a yield that was similar across tissue types. Study-wide points: Lower overlap was observed for tumor-adjacent and tumor-blood pairs relative to tumor region pairs. Tumor specimens were characterized by a significantly higher top-250-clone fraction than blood (p = 0.039).

Of note for this clonotype: Its target is not known. A much larger clone lies a single base off, so this may be a read error.

There are 14 residues in the CDR3. The V end lost 5 bases, the J end lost 10 bases, and 20 bases lay between the germline ends. In germline, CDR1 is MNHEY, CDR2 SVGAGI. From around 20-30 mg of unsorted bulk tissue, DNA and RNA were co-extracted together. A constant-region primer served to make TCR beta cDNA from roughly 500 ng total RNA. Libraries of TCR beta came from three nested multiplex PCR rounds with slightly modified ARM-PCR. PCR rounds one and two used TRBV1-TRBV30 forward primers with a C-beta reverse primer for around 10 cycles each. One entry per CDR3 protein, called by TCRdb with MiXCR from the multiplex PCR reads. The sample consists of about 54,000 distinct CDR3 sequences, over 65% of them appearing once.

This sequence joins TRBV6-5 and TRBJ1-1; weak D call: TRBD1 (5 bases). The sequenced sample consisted of liver tumor tissue from sampling region 2. The subset is: tumor region T2, inferior pole. This TCR derives from a man in his forties or fifties with primary liver carcinoma and hepatitis B virus infection. CDR3 region: CASSNQGVRVGAFF. The CDR3 bases are TGTGCCAGCAGTAATCAGGGAGTGAGGGTTGGAGCTTTCTTT.